This entry lists 27 T cell receptor beta chains sequenced from one sample in a study of T cell responses to AZD1222 COVID-19 vaccine. Clones were read by immunoSEQ multiplex PCR, and TCRdb kept only the in-frame ones, dropping some. The table has 80,000 to 130,000 clones, 85% to 90% seen once; the top ten hold over 15%. The input for sequencing was peripheral blood, taken on day 0 of AZD1222 vaccination. All receptors derive from an adult in good health.

This chain connects TRBV30 to TRBJ1-4; D is unclear. Per germline, CDR1 GTSNPN and CDR2 SVGIG (reference sequence). The CDR3 has 11 residues. V lost 3 bases and J 5 bases, leaving 4 bases between the germline ends. The CDR3 reads CAWSLNEKLFF. DNA for the CDR3: TGTGCCTGGAGCCTGAATGAAAAACTGTTTTTT.

V usage is TRBV25-1 and J usage is TRBJ1-4, with D possibly TRBD1 on 6 matching bases. Germline loops: CDR1 MGHDK, CDR2 SYGVNS. The CDR3 loop spans 13 amino acids. V lost 2 bases and J lost 5, with 6 bases in between. The CDR3 is CASSEDRNEKLFF. The CDR3 nucleotides read TGTGCCAGCAGTGAAGACAGGAATGAAAAACTGTTTTTT.

The chain recombines TRBV6-4 with TRBJ1-1, with TRBD1 as a possible D gene (5 bases). The CDR3 covers 14 residues. Between the trimmed V and J ends, which lost 4 bases and 3 bases, there was a span of 12 bases. The germline V gene has CDR1 MRHNA and CDR2 SNTAGT. The CDR3 sequence is CASSVRDGDTEAFF. DNA for the CDR3: TGTGCCAGCAGTGTACGGGACGGGGACACTGAAGCTTTCTTT.

The V and J genes are TRBV19 and TRBJ2-3; 10 bases align to TRBD1. Germline-derived CDR1 and CDR2 are LNHDA and SQIVND (reference sequence). V shed 6 bases and J 4 bases; nucleotides not matched to a gene: 7. This CDR3 comprises 15 residues. CDR3 DNA: TGTGCCAGTAGCGAGGGACAGGGGACAGCAGATACGCAGTATTTT. Translating it yields CASSEGQGTADTQYF.

The rearrangement links TRBV11-3 to TRBJ1-6, with TRBD1 as a possible D gene (6 bases). This CDR3 has 15 amino acids. CDR1 is SGHNT and CDR2 is YENEEA in the germline V gene. V shed 8 bases and J shed 10 bases, with 21 bases lying between them. CDR3 residues: CASAFYPGARSPLHF. The CDR3 region has the DNA TGTGCCAGCGCGTTCTACCCAGGGGCGCGGTCACCCCTCCACTTT.

This chain uses TRBV5-8 with TRBJ1-2; the D gene is possibly TRBD1 (5 bases). The germline V gene encodes CDR1 SGHTS and CDR2 YDEGEE. The germline V and J ends were trimmed by 4 bases and 3 bases, with 13 bases remaining between them. The CDR3 has 14 residues. CDR3 DNA sequence: TGTGCCAGCAGCGTAAAGGGGTTATACTATGGCTACACCTTC. It yields the protein CASSVKGLYYGYTF.

The V call is TRBV4-2, the J call TRBJ1-5; a possible D gene is TRBD1 (6 bases). This CDR3 spans 17 amino acids. Germline values: CDR1 LGHNA, CDR2 YNFKEQ. Trimming took 1 base from V and 4 from J, leaving 17 bases between them. CDR3 DNA sequence: TGTGCCAGCAGCCAAGTGGGGGGGGGCAGGAATAATCAGCCCCAGCATTTT. It yields the protein CASSQVGGGRNNQPQHF.

J is TRBJ1-2 and V is TRBV27, with D possibly matching TRBD1 (6 bases). V lost 3 bases and J 4 bases, leaving 12 bases between the germline ends. Germline V gene lookup returns CDR1 MNHEY and CDR2 SMNVEV (reference sequence). The CDR3 is 14 residues long. The CDR3: CASSFGGRGYGYTF. As DNA, the CDR3 is TGTGCCAGCAGTTTTGGGGGCCGGGGCTATGGCTACACCTTC.

The chain combines TRBV5-8 with TRBJ1-4; D not resolved. The ends were cut back, 3 bases at V and 7 bases at J, with 10 bases in the middle. Germline V gene sequence: CDR1 SGHTS, CDR2 YDEGEE. The CDR3 has 13 amino acids. This chain's CDR3 is CASSSRRGEKLFF. CDR3 DNA: TGTGCCAGCAGCTCACGGCGGGGTGAAAAACTGTTTTTT.

The chain carries TRBV5-6 and TRBJ1-2; TRBD1 is a possible D gene (5 bases). The CDR3 extends over 14 amino acids. In germline, CDR1 is SGHDT, CDR2 YYEEEE. V was cut by 1 base and J by 4 bases, with 11 bases left in between. In DNA, the CDR3 is TGTGCCAGCAGCTTGTCGGGGGTTGGCTATGGCTACACCTTC. This encodes CASSLSGVGYGYTF.

The chain employs TRBV20-1 and TRBJ2-7; D perhaps matches TRBD2 (5 bases). Germline CDR1 and CDR2: DFQATT and SNEGSKA (reference sequence). The germline V and J ends were trimmed by 5 bases and 7 bases, with 12 bases remaining between them. This CDR3 has 11 amino acids. The chain's CDR3 is CSARRRGEQYF. The CDR3 DNA sequence: TGCAGTGCTCGACGTCGGGGTGAGCAGTACTTC.

This sequence joins TRBV30 and TRBJ1-2; D might be TRBD1 (5 bases). The germline V gene has CDR1 GTSNPN and CDR2 SVGIG (reference sequence). V lost 8 bases and J lost 1, with 11 bases in between. The CDR3 length is 12 residues. CDR3 in DNA: TGTGCCGTGGGGGAACTTAACTATGGCTACACCTTC. Its translation is CAVGELNYGYTF. Full variable domain (rest looked up from reference TRBV30 and TRBJ1-2): SQTIHQWPATLVQPVGSPLSLECTVEGTSNPNLYWYRQAAGRGLQLLFYSVGIGQISSEVPQNLSASRPQDRQFILSSKKLLLSDSGFYLCAVGELNYGYTFGSGTRLTVV.

The chain is built from TRBV19 and TRBJ2-1; 7 nucleotides align to TRBD1. The CDR3 spans 16 residues. Germline V CDR1 and CDR2: LNHDA, SQIVND (reference sequence). V lost 3 bases and J lost 7; bases outside the gene matches: 12. CDR3 sequence (DNA): TGTGCCAGTAGTATCGGAGGCCTGCAGGGGGTGAATGAGCAGTTCTTC. It yields the protein CASSIGGLQGVNEQFF.

The chain is built from TRBV7-6 and TRBJ2-1, with TRBD2 matching over 10 bases. The germline V gene has CDR1 SGHVS and CDR2 FNYEAQ. Unmatched junction bases numbered 9, after V lost 5 bases and J lost 8 bases. The CDR3 consists of 15 residues. The CDR3, as DNA: TGTGCCAGCAGCCCCTGGACTAGCGGCCCCTATGAGCAGTTCTTC. Translated: CASSPWTSGPYEQFF.

The chain couples TRBV5-1 to TRBJ1-6, with unresolved D. Trimming shortened V by 4 bases and J by 7 bases, and 9 bases separated the two germline ends. The CDR3 covers 13 residues. CDR1 and CDR2 (germline): SGHRS, YFSETQ. CDR3 residues: CASSGSENSPLHF. In DNA form, the CDR3 reads TGCGCCAGCAGCGGGAGTGAAAATTCACCCCTCCACTTT.

The chain is built from TRBV30 and TRBJ2-1; 10 bases map to TRBD2. From germline, CDR1 is GTSNPN and CDR2 SVGIG (reference sequence). The length of the CDR3 is 13 residues. V was pared by 4 bases and J by 5 bases, with 2 bases of the junction left unmatched. CDR3 nucleotides: TGTGCCTGGACTAGCGGGAGTGACAATGAGCAGTTCTTC. Encoded protein: CAWTSGSDNEQFF.

The chain employs TRBV5-1 and TRBJ1-4, with D tentatively TRBD1 (5 bases). The CDR3 has 14 residues. Per germline, CDR1 SGHRS and CDR2 YFSETQ. Trimming cost V 0 bases and J 8 bases, with 11 bases left between them. The CDR3 reads CASSLVQGGEKLFF. The CDR3, as DNA: TGCGCCAGCAGCTTGGTTCAGGGTGGGGAAAAACTGTTTTTT.

The chain joins TRBV6-5 to TRBJ1-1, with 7 bases aligning to TRBD1. This CDR3 has 13 residues. In germline, CDR1 is MNHEY, CDR2 SVGAGI. The V gene end was trimmed by 6 bases and the J gene end by 7 bases; junction bases not matched to a gene: 8. In nucleotides, the CDR3 is TGTGCCAGCAGGGTACAGGGGCGGGGTGAAGCTTTCTTT. As protein: CASRVQGRGEAFF.

This clone was seen only a few times. The chain couples TRBV5-6 to TRBJ1-2, with D possibly TRBD1 on 5 matching bases. Germline-derived CDR1 and CDR2 are SGHDT and YYEEEE. The V and J ends lost 5 bases and 0 bases respectively, with 14 bases between them. The CDR3 extends over 15 amino acids. CDR3 in DNA: TGTGCCAGCAGTCAACAGGAGAAGTCTAACTATGGCTACACCTTC. This gives the protein CASSQQEKSNYGYTF.

The J gene is TRBJ1-1, the V gene TRBV12-5, with D perhaps TRBD1 (6 bases). CDR1 and CDR2 from the germline V gene are LGHNT and FRNRAP. The CDR3 runs 16 residues. Trimming pared 5 bases from V and 1 base from J, leaving 17 bases between. CDR3 sequence reads: CASGGDWGRGNTEAFF. CDR3 DNA sequence: TGTGCTAGTGGTGGCGACTGGGGGCGGGGGAACACTGAAGCTTTCTTT.

The rearrangement links TRBV24-1 to TRBJ2-2; either TRBD1 or TRBD2 may supply D (5 bases each). CDR1 is KGHDR and CDR2 is SFDVKD in the germline V gene. CDR3 length equals 17 residues. V was cut by 0 bases and J by 1 base, with 11 bases left in between. CDR3 region: CATSDLVAGRNTGELFF. The DNA for the CDR3 is TGTGCCACCAGTGATTTGGTGGCAGGGAGGAACACCGGGGAGCTGTTTTTT.

The chain has TRBV28 and TRBJ1-5; D is ambiguous. The CDR3 has 14 residues. V shed 3 bases and J shed 2 bases, with 8 bases lying between them. Germline values: CDR1 MDHEN, CDR2 SYDVKM. Here the CDR3 DNA reads TGTGCCAGCAGTTTGGGAATAGGCAATCAGCCCCAGCATTTT. It translates to CASSLGIGNQPQHF.

The rearrangement joins TRBV5-1 to TRBJ1-1; D ambiguous. Germline CDR1 is SGHRS and CDR2 is YFSETQ. V lost 0 bases to trimming and J lost 3 bases, with 12 bases between them. The CDR3 spans 15 residues. Here the CDR3 DNA reads TGCGCCAGCAGCTTGGATCTTCCTGGGGACACTGAAGCTTTCTTT. It encodes CASSLDLPGDTEAFF. The full variable domain, with the rest looked up from reference TRBV5-1 and TRBJ1-1, is KAGVTQTPRYLIKTRGQQVTLSCSPISGHRSVSWYQQTPGQGLQFLFEYFSETQRNKGNFPGRFSGRQFSNSRSEMNVSTLELGDSALYLCASSLDLPGDTEAFFGQGTRLTVV.

This chain uses TRBV20-1 with TRBJ2-7; 13 nucleotides match TRBD2. There are 15 residues in the CDR3. CDR1 and CDR2 (germline): DFQATT, SNEGSKA (reference sequence). Unmatched junction bases numbered 11, after V lost 3 bases and J lost 9 bases. This chain's CDR3 is CSASALGLAGEVQYF. The DNA for the CDR3 is TGCAGTGCTAGTGCCCTCGGACTAGCGGGAGAAGTGCAGTACTTC.

The chain couples TRBV5-1 to TRBJ2-7; D may be TRBD1 (6 bases). CDR3 length: 14 amino acids. V gave up 0 bases and J gave up 4 bases, with 11 bases separating them. Per the germline V gene, CDR1 is SGHRS and CDR2 is YFSETQ. The CDR3: CASSLEARGYEQYF. In DNA, the CDR3 is TGCGCCAGCAGCTTGGAGGCCAGGGGTTACGAGCAGTACTTC.

The V call is TRBV5-1, the J call TRBJ1-2; D gene uncertain. Trimming left V 0 bases short and J 2 bases short, with 8 bases between. The germline gives CDR1 SGHRS, CDR2 YFSETQ. The CDR3 sequence is 14 residues long. In DNA form, the CDR3 reads TGCGCCAGCAGCTTGGGGGCAGAAAACTATGGCTACACCTTC. Amino acid sequence: CASSLGAENYGYTF.

The chain recombines TRBV7-2 with TRBJ1-4, with a weak D call TRBD1 (5 bases). Germline V gives CDR1 SGHTA, CDR2 FQGNSA. This CDR3 has 16 residues. The germline V and J ends were trimmed by 2 bases and 3 bases, with 13 bases remaining between them. CDR3 in amino acids: CASSLNPPGANEKLFF. The CDR3 DNA sequence: TGTGCCAGCAGCTTAAACCCCCCGGGGGCTAATGAAAAACTGTTTTTT.